This T cell receptor (beta chain) is drawn from a study of blood T cell repertoires in COVID-19. For the study at large: The United States, Italy and Spain provided the acute and convalescent COVID-19 samples. From T cells, B-cell-depleted T cells, or PBMCs came the material, which was cDNA or gDNA.

In the authors' methods: Reference gene primer amplification yielded estimated nucleated cell counts. The data were produced by immunoSEQ multiplex PCR, yet TCRdb's version contains in-frame clones alone and is incomplete. V and J calls and clone size come straight from that table; D and trimming were deduced from the DNA. The sample lists roughly 250,000 clones; 82% were seen once. Germline V gene data show CDR1 as LGHNA and CDR2 as YNFKEQ. Germline trimming cut 6 bases from V and 0 bases from J; bases unmatched to any gene: 5. The CDR3 spans 14 residues. The chain joins TRBV4-2 to TRBJ2-7, with TRBD1 matching 7 bases. The sequence was collected from a woman of 80 years or more with active or convalescent COVID-19. The sequenced material came from peripheral blood. The CDR3 DNA reads TGTGCCAGCAGTACGACAGGGAGCTCCTACGAGCAGTACTTC. Translation gives CASSTTGSSYEQYF.